The 7 T cell receptor beta chains below come from one sample, sequenced in a study of glioma-infiltrating T cells. Amplification of TCR alpha and beta CDR3 regions from RNA used iRepertoire nested multiplex PCR. Via MiXCR, TCRdb re-called the multiplex PCR reads, giving one row per CDR3 protein. Among over 100,000 distinct CDR3 sequences, 20% to 25% were seen once, and the ten largest hold around a third. Sequences were obtained from glioma tissue, nonneoplastic brain tissue, or PBMCs (not recorded which). The source of these receptors is a human donor with low-grade glioma or glioblastoma, undergoing nonglioma brain surgery, or in good health (not recorded which).

Concerning this clonotype itself: Since a much larger clone is just one base distant, this may be a read error. Likely a read error: the CDR3 ends without its conserved phenylalanine or tryptophan. This sequence joins TRBV29-1 and TRBJ2-7; maybe TRBD1 (6 bases). The ends were cut back, 4 bases at V and 6 bases at J, with 10 bases in the middle. CDR1 and CDR2 (germline): SQVTM, ANQGSEA. This CDR3 has 11 residues. CDR3 sequence: CSVGGPGEQYL. CDR3 coding DNA: TGCAGCGTTGGGGGGCCTGGCGAGCAGTACTTA.

This clonotype was seen ten or more times. The chain combines TRBV6-1 with TRBJ2-1; 11 bases are a match to TRBD2. J was trimmed by 6 bases and V by 6 bases; bases with no gene match: 7. The CDR3 contains 15 residues. CDR1 and CDR2 from the germline V gene are MNHNS and SASEGT. The CDR3 DNA is TGTGCCAGCAGCACCGGGACTAGCGGCTCCAATGAGCAGTTCTTC. It encodes CASSTGTSGSNEQFF.

This clonotype was counted at least ten times. This chain uses TRBV6-6 with TRBJ2-7; perhaps TRBD1 as D (6 bases). Deletions cut 0 bases from V and 0 bases from J, with 9 bases between. The V gene's germline CDR1 is MNHNY and CDR2 SVGAGI (reference sequence). The CDR3 has 15 amino acids. CDR3 amino acids: CASSYSPGVSYEQYF. As DNA, the CDR3 is TGTGCCAGCAGTTACTCGCCAGGGGTCTCCTACGAGCAGTACTTC.

This clonotype was seen repeatedly, ten times or more. The V gene is TRBV6-5, the J gene TRBJ2-1; D perhaps matches TRBD1 (6 bases). Between the trimmed V and J ends, which lost 3 bases and 10 bases, there was a span of 28 bases. This CDR3 spans 18 amino acids. In germline, CDR1 is MNHEY, CDR2 SVGAGI. The CDR3 sequence is CASSYGASDGRGPGEQFF. The DNA of the CDR3 is TGTGCCAGCAGTTATGGGGCGTCTGATGGCAGGGGCCCTGGGGAGCAGTTCTTC.

This clonotype appeared many times. V is TRBV28 and J is TRBJ2-1; D assignment may be TRBD1 or TRBD2 (5 bases each). V was pared by 8 bases and J by 2 bases, with 13 bases between. The CDR3 spans 14 residues. Germline assignment: CDR1 MDHEN and CDR2 SYDVKM. The CDR3 protein is CASDSLAAYNEQFF. The CDR3 DNA is TGTGCCAGCGACAGTCTAGCAGCCTACAATGAGCAGTTCTTC.

This clonotype was counted ten times or more. The chain recombines TRBV2 with TRBJ1-5; tentatively, D is TRBD1 (5 bases). V dropped 6 bases and J dropped 5 bases, with 17 bases sitting between them. This CDR3 contains 15 residues. Germline V gives CDR1 SNHLY, CDR2 FYNNEI. The CDR3 DNA sequence: TGTGCCAGCAGAGGGACCCAGGTAGGGTATCAGCCCCAGCATTTT. It translates to CASRGTQVGYQPQHF.

There are many counts of this clonotype. The rearrangement links TRBV19 to TRBJ1-1, with a weak D call TRBD1 (5 bases). The CDR3 covers 15 residues. Trimming stripped 3 bases from V and 5 bases from J, with 16 bases between. Germline CDR1 is LNHDA and CDR2 is SQIVND (reference sequence). The CDR3 DNA sequence: TGTGCCAGTAGTATTCCGGCAGGGAGTCGGACTGAAGCTTTCTTT. Encoded protein: CASSIPAGSRTEAFF.